This T cell receptor (beta chain) was identified during a study of cytomegalovirus exposure and HLA in healthy donors. PCR primers comprised 60 Vbeta and 13 Jbeta primers. The assay was immunoSEQ multiplex PCR, and TCRdb's table has in-frame clones only and misses some. Of about 160,000 clones listed, roughly 80% are singletons. The CDR3 length is 16 residues. V lost 5 bases and J 4 bases, leaving 15 bases between the germline ends. Looked up from germline, CDR1 is MNHEY and CDR2 is SMNVEV (reference sequence). Donors showed nominal health when sampled, although they likely had unrecorded immune exposures.

The specimen sequenced was PBMCs. The V gene is TRBV27, the J gene TRBJ2-6; possible D gene TRBD1, 6 bases. The sequence came from a man between 45 and 60 years old in good health and CMV-seropositive. The CDR3 loop is CASSPNPGAGANVLTF. In DNA form, the CDR3 reads TGTGCCAGCAGTCCCAATCCAGGGGCCGGGGCCAACGTCCTGACTTTC.